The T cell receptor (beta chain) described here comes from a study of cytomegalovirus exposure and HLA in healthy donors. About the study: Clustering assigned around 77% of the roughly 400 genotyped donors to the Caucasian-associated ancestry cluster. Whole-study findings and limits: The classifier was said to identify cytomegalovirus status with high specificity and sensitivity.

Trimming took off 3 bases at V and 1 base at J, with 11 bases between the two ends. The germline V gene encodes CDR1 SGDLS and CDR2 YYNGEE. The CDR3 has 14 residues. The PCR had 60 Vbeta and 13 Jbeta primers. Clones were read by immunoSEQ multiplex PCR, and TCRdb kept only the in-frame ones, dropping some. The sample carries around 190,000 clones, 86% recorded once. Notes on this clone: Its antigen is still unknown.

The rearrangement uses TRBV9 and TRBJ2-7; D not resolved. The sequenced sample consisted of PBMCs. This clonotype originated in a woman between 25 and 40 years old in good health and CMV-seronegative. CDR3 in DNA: TGTGCCAGCAGCGCCATTGGCGGTTCCTACGAGCAGTACTTC. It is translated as CASSAIGGSYEQYF.